The following is a T cell receptor beta chain sequence with its context. The antigen is unknown. The V gene's germline CDR1 is SQVTM and CDR2 ANQGSEA. The CDR3 consists of 13 residues. Between the trimmed V and J ends, which lost 4 bases and 9 bases, there was a span of 16 bases. The data belong to a study of cytomegalovirus exposure and HLA in healthy donors. Study-level background: The 90 to 150 validation repertoires used a platform that matched the one used for the approximately 620 first-cohort repertoires, as a later analysis reported.

Whole-study results and caveats: Cytomegalovirus-associated status was assigned to about 170 TCR beta chains. A few chains tied to CMV proved CMV antigen-specific in vitro. There were some public TCRs occurring in many donors, but most TCR sequences were rare.

TCRdb keeps only in-frame clones here, not all; method: immunoSEQ multiplex PCR. This table has a few hundred thousand clones, around 88% appearing once. This rearrangement joins TRBV29-1 to TRBJ2-1, with D uncertain. Specimen: PBMCs. The TCR was taken from a woman under 30 in good health and CMV-seronegative. CDR3: CSVVSLAVGEQFF. The CDR3 DNA follows: TGCAGCGTTGTCAGCTTGGCGGTGGGTGAGCAGTTCTTC.